These 25 T cell receptor beta chains came from one sample sequenced in a study of T cell responses to AZD1222 COVID-19 vaccine. The table came from immunoSEQ multiplex PCR; TCRdb's copy has only in-frame clones and leaves some out. This table holds 100,000 to 150,000 clones, about 89% found once. The sample consisted of peripheral blood, taken on day 0 of AZD1222 vaccination. The receptors come from an adult in good health.

The rearrangement links TRBV30 to TRBJ1-4; no firm D call. The germline V and J ends were trimmed by 0 bases and 0 bases, with 5 bases remaining between them. The CDR3 is 14 residues long. Germline CDR1 is GTSNPN and CDR2 is SVGIG (reference sequence). The CDR3 loop reads CAWSVPATNEKLFF. The CDR3 DNA sequence: TGTGCCTGGAGTGTTCCCGCAACTAATGAAAAACTGTTTTTT.

The chain has TRBV6-1 and TRBJ1-1; no reliable D call. CDR3 length equals 14 residues. Germline loops: CDR1 MNHNS, CDR2 SASEGT. V dropped 2 bases and J dropped 7 bases, with 14 bases sitting between them. CDR3 DNA: TGTGCCAGCAGTGAAAGCGGGCAGTCGAGTGAAGCTTTCTTT. It specifies CASSESGQSSEAFF.

V and J are TRBV16 and TRBJ1-1; TRBD1 agrees at 9 bases. V lost 3 bases, J lost 4 bases, and 0 bases stayed unmatched. The CDR3 has 13 amino acids. Germline V gene sequence: CDR1 KGHSY, CDR2 FQNENV. This CDR3 reads CASSQDRGTEAFF. DNA for the CDR3: TGTGCCAGCAGCCAGGACAGGGGCACTGAAGCTTTCTTT.

The rearrangement joins TRBV7-9 to TRBJ1-1, with 9 bases aligning to TRBD1. The CDR3 length is 15 residues. Germline loops: CDR1 SEHNR, CDR2 FQNEAQ (reference sequence). V was pared by 3 bases and J by 8 bases, with 10 bases of the junction left unmatched. CDR3 amino acids: CASSFYSQGAPEAFF. DNA for the CDR3: TGTGCCAGCAGCTTCTACTCACAGGGGGCTCCCGAAGCTTTCTTT.

The chain has TRBV5-8 and TRBJ2-1; no clear D. This CDR3 contains 12 residues. With 3 bases removed from V and 8 bases from J, the gap between germline ends came to 9 bases. CDR1 and CDR2 (germline): SGHTS, YDEGEE. CDR3 DNA: TGTGCCAGCAGCTCCCGACAATATGAGCAGTTCTTC. This gives the protein CASSSRQYEQFF.

This chain uses TRBV6-5 with TRBJ2-7; weak D call: TRBD2 (7 bases). Trimming took off 7 bases at V and 2 bases at J, with 18 bases between the two ends. The CDR3 contains 15 residues. Germline V gives CDR1 MNHEY, CDR2 SVGAGI. Here the CDR3 reads CASTASRGATYEQYF. CDR3 sequence (DNA): TGTGCCAGCACCGCATCCCGGGGGGCCACCTACGAGCAGTACTTC.

The chain uses TRBV4-2 and TRBJ2-6; 8 nucleotides line up with TRBD2. The length of the CDR3 is 18 residues. The V and J ends lost 4 bases and 2 bases, in that order; junction bases with no gene match: 10. The germline CDR1 and CDR2 sequences are LGHNA and YNFKEQ. CDR3 region: CASSLPRGGAAGANVLTF. The CDR3 nucleotides read TGTGCCAGCAGCCTTCCCCGGGGGGGCGCGGCTGGGGCCAACGTCCTGACTTTC.

The chain joins TRBV11-2 to TRBJ2-7, with 11 bases matching TRBD2. Germline V gene lookup returns CDR1 SGHAT and CDR2 FQNNGV. This CDR3 comprises 16 residues. J was trimmed by 1 base and V by 5 bases; bases with no gene match: 7. CDR3: CASSPNLAGGSYEQYF. CDR3 in DNA: TGTGCCAGCAGCCCAAATTTAGCGGGAGGGTCCTACGAGCAGTACTTC.

The sample holds a few counts of this clone. The chain joins TRBV7-2 to TRBJ2-1, with 7 nucleotides matching TRBD2. Germline V gene data show CDR1 as SGHTA and CDR2 as FQGNSA. V lost 5 bases, J lost 2 bases, and 6 bases stayed unmatched. The CDR3 length is 15 residues. The DNA for the CDR3 is TGTGCCAGCAGCATCGTGGGGGGGACCTACAATGAGCAGTTCTTC. Its translation is CASSIVGGTYNEQFF.

V and J are TRBV12-5 and TRBJ1-5, with unresolved D. The ends were cut back, 3 bases at V and 0 bases at J, with 6 bases in the middle. The CDR3 loop spans 14 amino acids. Germline lookup yields CDR1 LGHNT and CDR2 FRNRAP. The CDR3 loop is CASGFGNSNQPQHF. CDR3 DNA sequence: TGTGCTAGTGGTTTTGGGAATAGCAATCAGCCCCAGCATTTT.

The J gene is TRBJ1-3, the V gene TRBV5-1; D not certain. The CDR3 covers 14 residues. Germline values: CDR1 SGHRS, CDR2 YFSETQ. V dropped 2 bases and J dropped 4 bases, with 10 bases sitting between them. CDR3 protein: CASSFGLLGNTIYF. The CDR3 coding sequence is TGCGCCAGCAGCTTTGGTCTTCTCGGAAACACCATATATTTT.

This clone came up a few times. The rearrangement joins TRBV7-8 to TRBJ2-7, with TRBD1 matching over 7 bases. The ends lost 2 bases at V and 1 base at J; junction bases unmatched: 5. The CDR3 is 15 amino acids. Germline loops: CDR1 SGHVS, CDR2 FQNEAQ. CDR3 in DNA: TGTGCCAGCAGCTTACTCCCAGGGGGATCCTACGAGCAGTACTTC. Translating it yields CASSLLPGGSYEQYF. The variable domain in full, completed from reference TRBV7-8 and TRBJ2-7, reads GAGVSQSPRYKVAKRGQDVALRCDPISGHVSLFWYQQALGQGPEFLTYFQNEAQLDKSGLPSDRFFAERPEGSVSTLKIQRTQQEDSAVYLCASSLLPGGSYEQYFGPGTRLTVT.

This clone was observed a handful of times. This chain uses TRBV3-1 (or the pseudogene TRBV3-2) with TRBJ1-1, with no clear D. V was cut by 5 bases and J by 4 bases, with 14 bases left in between. The CDR3 has 14 amino acids. Per germline, CDR1 LGHDT and CDR2 YNNKEL (reference sequence). CDR3 bases: TGTGCCAGCAGCAACCGGGGATTGGGCACTGAAGCTTTCTTT. Residues: CASSNRGLGTEAFF.

The rearrangement uses TRBV5-4 and TRBJ1-2, with D possibly TRBD1 on 6 matching bases. The CDR3 covers 16 residues. Germline V lookup: CDR1 SGHNT, CDR2 YYREEE (reference sequence). V gave up 0 bases and J gave up 6 bases, with 18 bases separating them. CDR3 DNA sequence: TGTGCCAGCAGCTTGGAGGGGGGAGGCAGGGACAATGGCTACACCTTC. It specifies CASSLEGGGRDNGYTF.

This clone was counted a few times. This chain links TRBV7-3 with TRBJ2-1; the match to TRBD1 covers 10 bases. With V trimmed by 4 bases and J by 6 bases, 6 bases remained unmatched. The CDR3 runs 15 residues. The germline CDR1 and CDR2 sequences are SGHTA and FQGTGA. The CDR3 region is CASSYIGTGVNEQFF. The CDR3 nucleotides are TGTGCCAGCAGCTACATCGGGACAGGGGTCAATGAGCAGTTCTTC.

The chain joins TRBV5-6 to TRBJ1-3; D unresolved. From germline, CDR1 is SGHDT and CDR2 YYEEEE. V was shortened by 4 bases and J by 3 bases, with 14 bases between the two germline ends. The CDR3 is 15 amino acids. Here the CDR3 DNA reads TGTGCCAGCAGCCTGCCGGGTTTCGGTGGAAACACCATATATTTT. This codes for CASSLPGFGGNTIYF.

CDR3 sequence: CATSDPNVSGGTDTQYF. The CDR3 nucleotides read TGTGCCACCAGTGATCCTAATGTTAGCGGCGGCACAGATACGCAGTATTTT. The V and J genes are TRBV24-1 and TRBJ2-3, with D perhaps matching TRBD2 (6 bases). The CDR3 extends over 17 amino acids. V was trimmed by 3 bases and J by 1 base, leaving 16 bases between them. From germline, CDR1 is KGHDR and CDR2 SFDVKD.

Comment on this clone: This same CDR3 is encoded by further DNA sequences in the sample. V and J are TRBV5-6 and TRBJ1-5; 8 bases align to TRBD1. V shed 0 bases and J 4 bases; nucleotides not matched to a gene: 3. The CDR3 covers 15 residues. Germline CDR1 SGHDT, CDR2 YYEEEE. The CDR3 coding sequence is TGTGCCAGCAGCTTGGGACAGGGGAATAATCAGCCCCAGCATTTT. Translation: CASSLGQGNNQPQHF.

The chain uses TRBV6-5 and TRBJ2-5; no clear D. CDR1 and CDR2 from the germline V gene are MNHEY and SVGAGI. CDR3 size: 11 residues. Trimming took 6 bases from V and 12 from J, leaving 14 bases between them. Here the CDR3 reads CASRNGPTEYF. CDR3 nucleotide sequence: TGTGCCAGCAGAAACGGGCCTACCGAGTACTTC.

The rearrangement links TRBV5-1 to TRBJ1-1, with 11 bases matching TRBD1. V shed 1 base, J shed 4 bases, and the junction held 15 bases outside the gene matches. Looked up from germline, CDR1 is SGHRS and CDR2 is YFSETQ. This CDR3 comprises 19 residues. CDR3 bases: TGCGCCAGCAGCTTGCGTCCCGGGACAGGGGGAGACTGGTCCACTGAAGCTTTCTTT. The encoded protein is CASSLRPGTGGDWSTEAFF.

The rearrangement uses TRBV5-4 and TRBJ1-1; D unclear. Trimming took off 4 bases at V and 4 bases at J, with 8 bases between the two ends. CDR1 SGHNT and CDR2 YYREEE come from the germline V gene (reference sequence). This CDR3 comprises 12 residues. CDR3 residues: CASSIQGTEAFF. The CDR3 DNA reads as TGTGCCAGCAGCATACAAGGCACTGAAGCTTTCTTT.

This chain's CDR3 is CASSPKNEQFF. CDR3 DNA: TGTGCCAGCTCACCCAAGAATGAGCAGTTCTTC. V is TRBV18 and J is TRBJ2-1; D gene unclear. Looked up from germline, CDR1 is KGHSH and CDR2 is LQKENI. This CDR3 contains 11 residues. V gave up 3 bases and J gave up 7 bases, with 4 bases separating them.

The chain links TRBV7-3 to TRBJ1-1, with 7 positions matching TRBD1. Trimming removed 4 bases from V and 1 base from J; junction bases left unmatched: 3. The CDR3 extends over 14 amino acids. Germline V gene data show CDR1 as SGHTA and CDR2 as FQGTGA. The CDR3 nucleotides are TGTGCCAGCAGCTGGACAGGCGAGAACACTGAAGCTTTCTTT. Amino acids: CASSWTGENTEAFF.

This sequence joins TRBV14 and TRBJ2-1, with D perhaps being TRBD1 or TRBD2 (5 bases each). The CDR3 sequence is 15 residues long. The ends were cut back, 1 base at V and 5 bases at J, with 12 bases in the middle. In germline, CDR1 is SGHDN, CDR2 FVKESK. The CDR3 bases are TGTGCCAGCAGCCAAGTTGGGGGAGTAAACAATGAGCAGTTCTTC. As protein: CASSQVGGVNNEQFF.

This sequence joins TRBV19 and TRBJ2-2; TRBD1 is a possible D gene (6 bases). Trimming stripped 10 bases from V and 4 bases from J, with 16 bases between. Germline CDR1 is LNHDA and CDR2 is SQIVND (reference sequence). CDR3 size: 14 residues. In DNA, the CDR3 is TGTGCCACCCAACCAGGCAGGGGCACCGGGGAGCTGTTTTTT. It is translated as CATQPGRGTGELFF.